These 18 T cell receptor beta chains share one sample of origin, sequenced in a study of spatial heterogeneity in lung cancer. Study outcomes and limitations: Expanded alpha and beta TCR counts within tumors tracked tumor mutation counts.

TCRdb reprocessed the 5' RACE reads via MiXCR and lists one record per CDR3 protein. This table holds around 100,000 distinct CDR3 sequences, about 4.6% found once. This sample's time point: sample taken at primary tumor resection. Their recognized antigens are unknown. The source material was lung tumor tissue, sampled at surgery. All receptors come from a male donor with early-stage non-small cell lung cancer.

This clonotype has ten or more counts. The chain recombines TRBV5-1 with TRBJ1-1; 9 bases are a match to TRBD1. Unmatched junction bases numbered 8, after V lost 3 bases and J lost 5 bases. The length of the CDR3 is 15 residues. Germline CDR1 SGHRS, CDR2 YFSETQ. The CDR3 is CASSSTQGARTEAFF. In DNA form, the CDR3 reads TGCGCCAGCAGCTCCACACAGGGGGCGAGAACTGAAGCTTTCTTT.

On this clonotype: Since a much larger clone is just one base distant, this may be a read error. The chain couples TRBV7-2 to TRBJ2-5; D is possibly TRBD1 (5 bases). Deletions cut 4 bases from V and 8 bases from J, with 14 bases between. The germline V gene has CDR1 SGHTA and CDR2 FQGNSA. CDR3 size: 13 residues. CDR3 coding DNA: TGTGCCAGCAGCTCCGACAGCACCCGTACCCAGTACTTC. This codes for CASSSDSTRTQYF.

This clonotype appeared many times. The V gene is TRBV6-2 or TRBV6-3, the J gene TRBJ1-1; possibly TRBD1 for D (5 bases). Germline V lookup: CDR1 MNHEY, CDR2 SVGEGT. Trimming removed 5 bases from V and 5 bases from J, with 21 bases in between. The CDR3 extends over 16 amino acids. This CDR3 is CASSRPSPSWGTEAFF. The CDR3 nucleotides are TGTGCCAGCAGTCGCCCCAGTCCCTCATGGGGGACTGAAGCTTTCTTT.

This clonotype appeared many times. The chain uses TRBV6-6 and TRBJ2-1, with D hard to call. This CDR3 is built from 12 residues. V shed 4 bases and J shed 7 bases, with 8 bases lying between them. In germline, CDR1 is MNHNY, CDR2 SVGAGI (reference sequence). CDR3 in amino acids: CASSSTGNEQFF. The CDR3 DNA is TGTGCCAGCAGTTCGACTGGGAATGAGCAGTTCTTC.

This clonotype showed up many times. The rearrangement uses TRBV5-1 and TRBJ1-1; 7 bases align to TRBD1. Germline trimming cut 0 bases from V and 6 bases from J; bases unmatched to any gene: 11. Germline CDR1 and CDR2: SGHRS and YFSETQ. The CDR3 is 16 amino acids. Written as DNA, the CDR3 is TGCGCCAGCAGCTTGGCCGCAGGAGGGACAGTTGCTGAAGCTTTCTTT. Protein: CASSLAAGGTVAEAFF.

Many counts were recorded for this clonotype. The gene calls are TRBV29-1 and TRBJ2-7; no firm D call. The V and J ends lost 7 bases and 5 bases respectively, with 15 bases between them. Per germline, CDR1 SQVTM and CDR2 ANQGSEA. The length of the CDR3 is 12 residues. The CDR3 region is CSARPTGHEQYF. In DNA, the CDR3 is TGCAGCGCCCGACCCACGGGCCACGAGCAGTACTTC.

V is TRBV5-1 and J is TRBJ2-5; 8 bases map to TRBD2. J gave up 8 bases and V 0 bases, and 9 bases lay outside the gene matches. The CDR3 contains 15 residues. Germline loops: CDR1 SGHRS, CDR2 YFSETQ. CDR3 nucleotide sequence: TGCGCCAGCAGCTTGGAGGCGGGAGGCCGCGAAACCCAGTACTTC. Amino acids: CASSLEAGGRETQYF.

The table lists this clonotype with many counts. The chain carries TRBV7-2 and TRBJ2-1; TRBD2 agrees at 7 bases. The J segment lost 7 bases and the V segment lost 1 base, leaving 10 bases of the junction unmatched. CDR1 SGHTA and CDR2 FQGNSA come from the germline V gene. CDR3 length: 16 residues. CDR3 coding DNA: TGTGCCAGCAGCTTAGTTTTCAGCGGGGAGGGGAATGAGCAGTTCTTC. It encodes CASSLVFSGEGNEQFF.

This clonotype was observed at least ten times. The rearrangement uses TRBV28 and TRBJ1-1; D remains unclear. Per germline, CDR1 MDHEN and CDR2 SYDVKM. The CDR3 contains 12 residues. The CDR3 sequence is CSCAGFDTEAFF. DNA of the CDR3: TGTTCCTGTGCGGGGTTCGACACTGAAGCTTTCTTT.

In its sample, this clonotype was seen a few times. In nucleotides, the CDR3 is TGTGCCATCAGTGAACAGCGGGAGGGGACAGATACGCAGTATTTT. Protein: CAISEQREGTDTQYF. This chain links TRBV10-3 with TRBJ2-3; 10 bases align to TRBD2. The junction had 3 bases not matched to a gene; V was cut back by 3 bases and J by 3 bases. The V gene's germline CDR1 is ENHRY and CDR2 SYGVKD. The CDR3 has 15 amino acids.

The sample holds many counts of this clonotype. The rearrangement links TRBV13 to TRBJ2-4; D perhaps matches TRBD1 (6 bases). This CDR3 comprises 15 residues. From germline, CDR1 is PRHDT and CDR2 FYEKMQ (reference sequence). The V end lost 4 bases, the J end lost 2 bases, and 12 bases lay between the germline ends. The CDR3 region is CASSSSGDSKNIQYF. CDR3 nucleotides: TGTGCCAGCAGCTCATCAGGGGATTCCAAAAACATTCAGTACTTC.

This clonotype came up many times. The chain is built from TRBV4-1 and TRBJ1-1; possible D gene TRBD1, 6 bases. The CDR3 covers 16 residues. V lost 3 bases and J 0 bases, leaving 14 bases between the germline ends. The germline V gene encodes CDR1 MGHRA and CDR2 YSYEKL. CDR3 bases: TGCGCCAGCAGCCAGGGAAAGGGGGTGCTGAACACTGAAGCTTTCTTT. Translation gives CASSQGKGVLNTEAFF.

The gene calls are TRBV2 and TRBJ1-5, with 7 bases lining up with TRBD1. CDR1 is SNHLY and CDR2 is FYNNEI in the germline V gene. This CDR3 comprises 16 residues. V trimming: 6 bases; J trimming: 4 bases; junction bases outside the gene matches: 12. CDR3 sequence: CASRATGARGNQPQHF. In DNA form, the CDR3 reads TGTGCCAGCAGAGCCACAGGGGCCAGGGGTAATCAGCCCCAGCATTTT.

This clonotype was recorded many times. J is TRBJ2-3 and V is TRBV14, with 15 bases aligning to TRBD2. The V gene's germline CDR1 is SGHDN and CDR2 FVKESK. The CDR3 is 15 amino acids. V shed 5 bases, J shed 4 bases, and the junction held 1 base outside the gene matches. CDR3 residues: CASSGLAGGPDTQYF. CDR3 bases: TGTGCCAGCAGCGGACTAGCGGGAGGGCCAGATACGCAGTATTTT.

The chain couples TRBV29-1 to TRBJ2-3, with 10 nucleotides matching TRBD2. This CDR3 spans 16 amino acids. V was clipped by 7 bases and J by 2 bases; unmatched bases: 12. The germline CDR1 and CDR2 sequences are SQVTM and ANQGSEA. CDR3 DNA sequence: TGCAGCGCCAGTCAGCGGGAGGGCTTTCCCACAGATACGCAGTATTTT. Its translation: CSASQREGFPTDTQYF.

This clonotype turned up a few times. CDR3 sequence reads: CATSRENYEQYF. CDR3 DNA: TGTGCCACCAGCAGAGAAAACTACGAGCAGTACTTC. The genes are TRBV15 and TRBJ2-7; D unclear. The germline V gene encodes CDR1 LNHNV and CDR2 YYDKDF (reference sequence). The CDR3 extends over 12 amino acids. Between the trimmed V and J ends, which lost 0 bases and 3 bases, there was a span of 3 bases. Combining the CDR3 with reference TRBV15 and TRBJ2-7 gives the whole variable domain DAMVIQNPRYQVTQFGKPVTLSCSQTLNHNVMYWYQQKSSQAPKLLFHYYDKDFNNEADTPDNFQSRRPNTSFCFLDIRSPGLGDTAMYLCATSRENYEQYFGPGTRLTVT.

The gene calls are TRBV3-1 and TRBJ2-5, with unresolved D. Per germline, CDR1 LGHDT and CDR2 YNNKEL (reference sequence). Trimming cost V 0 bases and J 2 bases, with 4 bases left between them. The CDR3 extends over 13 amino acids. The CDR3 sequence: CASSQEVQETQYF. In nucleotides, the CDR3 is TGTGCCAGCAGCCAAGAGGTGCAAGAGACCCAGTACTTC.

This clonotype was counted ten times or more. The chain has TRBV27 and TRBJ1-1, with unresolved D. The germline V gene has CDR1 MNHEY and CDR2 SMNVEV (reference sequence). Trimming stripped 3 bases from V and 4 bases from J, with 9 bases between. This CDR3 has 13 residues. The CDR3 DNA follows: TGTGCCAGCAGTTTCAGGTTGGGCACTGAAGCTTTCTTT. This translates into CASSFRLGTEAFF.